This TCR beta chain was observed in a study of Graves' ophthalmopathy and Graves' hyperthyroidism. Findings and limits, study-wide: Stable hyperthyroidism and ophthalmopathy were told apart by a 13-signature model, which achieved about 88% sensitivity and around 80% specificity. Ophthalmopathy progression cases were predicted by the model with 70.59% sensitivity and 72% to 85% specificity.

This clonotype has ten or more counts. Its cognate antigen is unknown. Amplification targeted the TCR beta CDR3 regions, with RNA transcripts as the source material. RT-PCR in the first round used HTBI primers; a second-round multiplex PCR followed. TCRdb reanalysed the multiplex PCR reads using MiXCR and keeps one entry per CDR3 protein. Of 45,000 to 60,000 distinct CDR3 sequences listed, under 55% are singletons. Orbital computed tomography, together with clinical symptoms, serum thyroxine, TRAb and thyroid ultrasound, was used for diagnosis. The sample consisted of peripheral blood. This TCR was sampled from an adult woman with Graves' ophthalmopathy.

CDR3 bases: TGCAGTGCTGGTCCCGGGACAGGGCTCGACGAGCAGTACTTC. It translates to CSAGPGTGLDEQYF. V usage is TRBV20-1 and J usage is TRBJ2-7; TRBD1 agrees at 9 bases. The trim removed 5 bases at V and 5 bases at J, leaving 10 bases unmatched. This CDR3 has 14 amino acids. Germline CDR1 is DFQATT and CDR2 is SNEGSKA (reference sequence).